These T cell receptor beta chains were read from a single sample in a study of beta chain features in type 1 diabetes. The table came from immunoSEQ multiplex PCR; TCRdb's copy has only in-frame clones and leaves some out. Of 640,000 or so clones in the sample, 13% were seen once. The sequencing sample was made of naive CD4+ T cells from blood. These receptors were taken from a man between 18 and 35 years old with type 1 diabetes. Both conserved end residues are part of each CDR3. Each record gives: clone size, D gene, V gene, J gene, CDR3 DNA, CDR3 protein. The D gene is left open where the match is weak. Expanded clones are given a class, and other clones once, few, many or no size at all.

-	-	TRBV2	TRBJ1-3	TGTGCCAGCAGTGGGCAGGGCTCTGGAAACACCATATATTTT	CASSGQGSGNTIYF
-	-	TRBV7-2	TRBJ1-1	TGTGCCAGCAGCTTAGCGCTCAAGGGTGAAGCTTTCTTT	CASSLALKGEAFF
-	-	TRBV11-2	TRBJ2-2	TGTGCCAGCAGCTCGACAGGTCTGGTCGGGGAGCTGTTTTTT	CASSSTGLVGELFF
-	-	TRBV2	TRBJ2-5	TGTGCCATTACCCAGGAGACCCAGTACTTC	CAITQETQYF
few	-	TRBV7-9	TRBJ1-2	TGTGCCAGCAGCCGGGACATTTTGGGCTACACCTTC	CASSRDILGYTF
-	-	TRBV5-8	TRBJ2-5	TGTGCCAGCAGCTTGTCCGGTCCGACCCAGTACTTC	CASSLSGPTQYF
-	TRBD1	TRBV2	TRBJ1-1	TGTGCCAGCGTCGAAGACAGGGGGCCAGTTGAAGCTTTCTTT	CASVEDRGPVEAFF
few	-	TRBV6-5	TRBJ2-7	TGTGCCAGCAGTTCCCAGGCCGAGCAGTACTTC	CASSSQAEQYF
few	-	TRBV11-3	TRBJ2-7	TGTGCCAGCAGCGAACAAGGCTACGAGCAGTACTTC	CASSEQGYEQYF
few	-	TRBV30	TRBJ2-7	TGTGCCTGGAGTGTAGGGGCCCGTGGTGGCGAGCAGTACTTC	CAWSVGARGGEQYF